This T cell receptor beta chain derives from a study of OX40 agonist ivuxolimab in advanced cancers. Findings of the study overall: With doses of 0.1-3.0 mg/kg, partial responders showed among the lowest clonal expansion. Certain nonresponding patients likewise had low normalized T-cell clonal expansion.

TCRdb's table, derived via immunoSEQ multiplex PCR, lists solely in-frame clones and lacks some. The data show around 60,000 clones, approximately 90% seen once. V was pared by 0 bases and J by 0 bases, with 5 bases of the junction left unmatched. CDR1 is MGHRA, CDR2 YSYEKL, per germline. The CDR3 totals 16 residues. Comments on this clone: The antigen is unknown.

Sequenced material: CD4+ or CD8+ T cells sorted from blood, taken in a trial of the OX40 agonist ivuxolimab. The chain employs TRBV4-1 and TRBJ2-7; 7 bases map to TRBD2. This receptor was taken from an adult with an advanced solid tumor such as melanoma, head and neck, liver or kidney cancer. In DNA form, the CDR3 reads TGCGCCAGCAGCCAAGAGCATCGCGGGAGCTCCTACGAGCAGTACTTC. This codes for CASSQEHRGSSYEQYF.